These 15 T cell receptor beta chains share one sample of origin, sequenced in a study of T cell responses to AZD1222 COVID-19 vaccine. Assay used: immunoSEQ multiplex PCR; TCRdb lists only in-frame clones, some missing. The table has 95,000 to 150,000 clones, about 90% seen once; the top ten hold more than 7%. The starting material was peripheral blood, obtained 28 days after the second AZD1222 dose. The receptors were sampled from an adult who received the AZD1222 COVID-19 vaccine.

V gene TRBV6-5 combines with J gene TRBJ1-2; TRBD1 might be the D (5 bases). Trimming removed 6 bases from V and 4 bases from J, with 18 bases in between. The CDR3 consists of 15 residues. The V gene's germline CDR1 is MNHEY and CDR2 SVGAGI. This chain's CDR3 is CASRPWQGPSYGYTF. Here the CDR3 DNA reads TGTGCCAGCAGGCCCTGGCAGGGCCCCAGCTATGGCTACACCTTC.

The chain carries TRBV28 and TRBJ2-7; 7 positions match TRBD2. V shed 2 bases and J 2 bases; nucleotides not matched to a gene: 6. CDR1 and CDR2 (germline): MDHEN, SYDVKM. The CDR3 runs to 15 residues. The CDR3: CASSLGAGVTYEQYF. The CDR3 DNA reads as TGTGCCAGCAGTTTAGGGGCGGGGGTGACCTACGAGCAGTACTTC.

The rearrangement uses TRBV27 and TRBJ2-4; the D gene could be TRBD1 or TRBD2 (5 bases each). Between the trimmed V and J ends, which lost 2 bases and 6 bases, there was a span of 11 bases. The CDR3 has 14 residues. Germline CDR1 is MNHEY and CDR2 is SMNVEV (reference sequence). The CDR3 reads CASSLDSRGNIQYF. CDR3 bases: TGTGCCAGCAGTTTAGACAGCCGGGGAAACATTCAGTACTTC.

This clone was counted between two and nine times. The gene calls are TRBV2 and TRBJ1-6; D is possibly TRBD1 (5 bases). The CDR3 sequence is 14 residues long. Deletions cut 2 bases from V and 9 bases from J, with 11 bases between. Germline V gene data show CDR1 as SNHLY and CDR2 as FYNNEI. The CDR3 here is CASSERGASSPLHF. The CDR3 DNA reads TGTGCCAGCAGTGAACGAGGGGCAAGTTCACCCCTCCACTTT.

The chain employs TRBV20-1 and TRBJ2-4, with TRBD2 as a possible D gene (6 bases). CDR1 DFQATT and CDR2 SNEGSKA come from the germline V gene (reference sequence). The germline V and J ends were trimmed by 3 bases and 0 bases, with 9 bases remaining between them. CDR3 length: 14 amino acids. The CDR3 loop reads CSASTGVAKNIQYF. The CDR3 DNA is TGCAGTGCTAGTACGGGGGTAGCCAAAAACATTCAGTACTTC.

The chain uses TRBV20-1 and TRBJ2-3; no clear D. The CDR3 sequence is 11 residues long. The V end lost 7 bases, the J end lost 3 bases, and 8 bases lay between the germline ends. Germline-derived CDR1 and CDR2 are DFQATT and SNEGSKA (reference sequence). CDR3 sequence: CSVSRTDTQYF. For the CDR3, the DNA is TGCAGTGTTTCTCGGACAGATACGCAGTATTTT.

The gene calls are TRBV6-5 and TRBJ2-3; no reliable D call. Per germline, CDR1 MNHEY and CDR2 SVGAGI. The CDR3 contains 13 residues. The V end was cut by 8 bases, the J end by 2 bases, with 11 bases between. The CDR3, as DNA: TGTGCCAGCGAGCTCGACCCCACAGATACGCAGTATTTT. This gives the protein CASELDPTDTQYF.

This chain connects TRBV7-2 to TRBJ1-1, with D perhaps TRBD1 (6 bases). The germline CDR1 and CDR2 sequences are SGHTA and FQGNSA. Trimming took 5 bases from V and 1 from J, leaving 11 bases between them. The CDR3 has 14 residues. CDR3 nucleotides: TGTGCCAGCAGCCGGGGACACTCGAACACTGAAGCTTTCTTT. Its translation is CASSRGHSNTEAFF.

V and J are TRBV6-6 and TRBJ1-5; tentatively, D is TRBD1 (5 bases). Germline V lookup: CDR1 MNHNY, CDR2 SVGAGI (reference sequence). This CDR3 spans 15 amino acids. Trimming took 10 bases from V and 0 from J, leaving 16 bases between them. The CDR3 region has the DNA TGTGCCACTAAGACAGACTCCAATAGCAATCAGCCCCAGCATTTT. Protein: CATKTDSNSNQPQHF.

The gene calls are TRBV28 and TRBJ1-1; D gene uncertain. V gave up 8 bases and J gave up 8 bases, with 18 bases separating them. Germline values: CDR1 MDHEN, CDR2 SYDVKM. The CDR3 has 13 amino acids. DNA for the CDR3: TGTGCCAGCGGTGGCAGCTCCCCCTGGGAAGCTTTCTTT. It translates to CASGGSSPWEAFF.

The chain employs TRBV5-1 and TRBJ1-6; D remains ambiguous. This CDR3 contains 12 residues. Trimming removed 0 bases at V and 8 bases at J, with 3 bases between. Germline CDR1 and CDR2: SGHRS and YFSETQ. CDR3 loop: CASSLADSPLHF. The CDR3 DNA sequence: TGCGCCAGCAGCTTGGCAGATTCACCCCTCCACTTT. Based on the CDR3 plus reference TRBV5-1 and TRBJ1-6, the full variable domain is KAGVTQTPRYLIKTRGQQVTLSCSPISGHRSVSWYQQTPGQGLQFLFEYFSETQRNKGNFPGRFSGRQFSNSRSEMNVSTLELGDSALYLCASSLADSPLHFGNGTRLTVT.

The chain carries TRBV7-9 and TRBJ1-6; D not certain. Germline CDR1 SEHNR, CDR2 FQNEAQ (reference sequence). V dropped 2 bases and J dropped 6 bases, with 11 bases sitting between them. The CDR3 consists of 15 residues. CDR3 sequence (DNA): TGTGCCAGCAGCTTACATGACGGAGCTAATTCACCCCTCCACTTT. Amino acids: CASSLHDGANSPLHF.

The chain links TRBV28 to TRBJ2-1; 7 nucleotides line up with TRBD2. CDR1 MDHEN and CDR2 SYDVKM come from the germline V gene. The CDR3 runs 16 residues. Germline trimming cut 5 bases from V and 3 bases from J; bases unmatched to any gene: 10. The CDR3 coding sequence is TGTGCCAGCAGTACTCCACTAGCGACCCACTACAATGAGCAGTTCTTC. The encoded protein is CASSTPLATHYNEQFF. Full variable domain (remainder filled in from reference TRBV28 and TRBJ2-1): DVKVTQSSRYLVKRTGEKVFLECVQDMDHENMFWYRQDPGLGLRLIYFSYDVKMKEKGDIPEGYSVSREKKERFSLILESASTNQTSMYLCASSTPLATHYNEQFFGPGTRLTVL.

The chain carries TRBV28 and TRBJ1-5, with D unclear. Trimming removed 6 bases from V and 1 base from J, with 13 bases in between. This CDR3 is built from 15 residues. Germline-derived CDR1 and CDR2 are MDHEN and SYDVKM. CDR3 amino acids: CASRPPGGSNQPQHF. The CDR3 DNA is TGTGCCAGCAGGCCGCCAGGAGGCAGCAATCAGCCCCAGCATTTT.

For the CDR3, the DNA is TGTGCCACAAAAGACGGGACACCCGACCAGCCCCAGCATTTT. Protein: CATKDGTPDQPQHF. The V gene is TRBV10-3, the J gene TRBJ1-5, with D perhaps TRBD1 (6 bases). The germline CDR1 and CDR2 sequences are ENHRY and SYGVKD. V was clipped by 10 bases and J by 7 bases, with 20 bases between them. There are 14 residues in the CDR3.